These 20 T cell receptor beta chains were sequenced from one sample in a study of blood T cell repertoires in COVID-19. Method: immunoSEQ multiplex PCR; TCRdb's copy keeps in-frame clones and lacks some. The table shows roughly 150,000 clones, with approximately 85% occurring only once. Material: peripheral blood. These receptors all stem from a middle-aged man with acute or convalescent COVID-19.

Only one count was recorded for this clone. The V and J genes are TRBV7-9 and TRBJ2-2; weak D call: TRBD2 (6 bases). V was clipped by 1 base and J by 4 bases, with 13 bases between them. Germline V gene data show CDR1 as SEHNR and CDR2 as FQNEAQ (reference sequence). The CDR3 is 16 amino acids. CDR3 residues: CASSLEVGAGTGELFF. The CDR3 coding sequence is TGTGCCAGCAGCTTAGAGGTGGGAGCGGGCACCGGGGAGCTGTTTTTT.

CDR3 nucleotides: TGTGCCAGCAGCGTAGGAACGGGGTGGTTGGAGACCCAGTACTTC. Translating it yields CASSVGTGWLETQYF. The chain carries TRBV9 and TRBJ2-5, with TRBD2 as a possible D gene (5 bases). The CDR3 runs to 15 residues. Germline lookup yields CDR1 SGDLS and CDR2 YYNGEE. Trimming removed 0 bases from V and 5 bases from J, with 14 bases in between.

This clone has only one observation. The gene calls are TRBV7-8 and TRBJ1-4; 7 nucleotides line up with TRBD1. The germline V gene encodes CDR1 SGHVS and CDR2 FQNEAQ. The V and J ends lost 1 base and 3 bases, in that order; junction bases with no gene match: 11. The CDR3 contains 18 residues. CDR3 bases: TGTGCCAGCAGCTTAGGTTTAGGTGTGGGGACAGCTAATGAAAAACTGTTTTTT. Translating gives CASSLGLGVGTANEKLFF. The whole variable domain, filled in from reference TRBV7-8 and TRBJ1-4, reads GAGVSQSPRYKVAKRGQDVALRCDPISGHVSLFWYQQALGQGPEFLTYFQNEAQLDKSGLPSDRFFAERPEGSVSTLKIQRTQQEDSAVYLCASSLGLGVGTANEKLFFGSGTQLSVL.

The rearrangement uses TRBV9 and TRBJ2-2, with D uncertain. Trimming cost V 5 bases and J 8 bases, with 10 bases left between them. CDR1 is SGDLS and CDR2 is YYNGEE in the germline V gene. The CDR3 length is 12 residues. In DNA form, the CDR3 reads TGTGCCAGCAGGAGAACCGCAGGGGAGCTGTTTTTT. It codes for CASRRTAGELFF.

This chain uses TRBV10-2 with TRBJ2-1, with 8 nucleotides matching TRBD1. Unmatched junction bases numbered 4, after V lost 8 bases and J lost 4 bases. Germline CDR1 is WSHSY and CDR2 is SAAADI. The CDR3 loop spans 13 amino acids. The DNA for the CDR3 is TGCGCCAGCGGACAGGGTTGGTACAATGAGCAGTTCTTC. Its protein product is CASGQGWYNEQFF.

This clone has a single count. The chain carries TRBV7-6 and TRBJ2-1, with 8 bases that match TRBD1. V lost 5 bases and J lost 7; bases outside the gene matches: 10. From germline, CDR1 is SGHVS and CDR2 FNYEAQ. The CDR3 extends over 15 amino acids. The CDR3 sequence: CASSPRQGRGNEQFF. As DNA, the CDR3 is TGTGCCAGCAGCCCCCGACAGGGGAGAGGGAATGAGCAGTTCTTC.

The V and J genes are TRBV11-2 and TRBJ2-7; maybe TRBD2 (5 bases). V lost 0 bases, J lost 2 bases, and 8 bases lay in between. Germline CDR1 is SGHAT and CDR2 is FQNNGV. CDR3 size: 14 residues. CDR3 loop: CASSLESGTYEQYF. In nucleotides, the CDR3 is TGTGCCAGCAGCTTAGAATCGGGAACCTACGAGCAGTACTTC. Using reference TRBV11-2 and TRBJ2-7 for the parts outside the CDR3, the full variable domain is EAGVAQSPRYKIIEKRQSVAFWCNPISGHATLYWYQQILGQGPKLLIQFQNNGVVDDSQLPKDRFSAERLKGVDSTLKIQPAKLEDSAVYLCASSLESGTYEQYFGPGTRLTVT.

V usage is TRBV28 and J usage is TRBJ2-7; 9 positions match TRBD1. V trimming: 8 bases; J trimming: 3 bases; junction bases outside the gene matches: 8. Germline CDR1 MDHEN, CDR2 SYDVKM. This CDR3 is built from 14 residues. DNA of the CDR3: TGTGCCAGCGGCCGGGGACAGGGTAGCTACGAGCAGTACTTC. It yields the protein CASGRGQGSYEQYF.

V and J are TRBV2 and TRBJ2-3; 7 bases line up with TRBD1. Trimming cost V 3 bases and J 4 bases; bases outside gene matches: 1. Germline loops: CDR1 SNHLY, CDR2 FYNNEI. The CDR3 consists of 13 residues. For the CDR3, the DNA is TGTGCCAGCAGTGAGGACAGGTCAGATACGCAGTATTTT. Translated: CASSEDRSDTQYF.

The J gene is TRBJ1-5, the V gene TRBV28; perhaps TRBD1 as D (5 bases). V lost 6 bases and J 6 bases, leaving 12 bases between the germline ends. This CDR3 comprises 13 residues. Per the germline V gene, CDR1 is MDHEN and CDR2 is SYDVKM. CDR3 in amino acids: CASSSGFGQPQHF. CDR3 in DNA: TGTGCCAGCAGCTCAGGGTTTGGTCAGCCCCAGCATTTT.

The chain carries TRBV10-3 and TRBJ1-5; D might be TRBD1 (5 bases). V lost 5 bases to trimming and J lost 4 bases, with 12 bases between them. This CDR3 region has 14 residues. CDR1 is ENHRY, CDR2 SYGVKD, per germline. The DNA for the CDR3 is TGTGCCATCAGTCAGGGTCCTAGGAATCAGCCCCAGCATTTT. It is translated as CAISQGPRNQPQHF.

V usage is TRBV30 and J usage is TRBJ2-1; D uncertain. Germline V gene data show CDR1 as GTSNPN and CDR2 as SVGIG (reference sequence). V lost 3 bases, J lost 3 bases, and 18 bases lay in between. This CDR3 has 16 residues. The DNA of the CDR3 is TGTGCCTGGAGGCTGAGCGCCTTAAGCCTCTACAATGAGCAGTTCTTC. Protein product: CAWRLSALSLYNEQFF.

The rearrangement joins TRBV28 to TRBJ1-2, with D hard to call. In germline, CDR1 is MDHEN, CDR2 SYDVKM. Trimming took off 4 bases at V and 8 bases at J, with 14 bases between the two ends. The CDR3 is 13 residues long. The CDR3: CASSSPDGWGYTF. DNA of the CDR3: TGTGCCAGCAGTTCTCCAGACGGGTGGGGCTACACCTTC.

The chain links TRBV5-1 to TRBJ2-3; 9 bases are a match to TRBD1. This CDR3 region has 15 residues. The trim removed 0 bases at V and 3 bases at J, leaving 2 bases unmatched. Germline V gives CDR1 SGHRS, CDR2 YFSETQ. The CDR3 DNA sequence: TGCGCCAGCAGCTTGGGACAGGGGGTAACAGATACGCAGTATTTT. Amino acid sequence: CASSLGQGVTDTQYF.

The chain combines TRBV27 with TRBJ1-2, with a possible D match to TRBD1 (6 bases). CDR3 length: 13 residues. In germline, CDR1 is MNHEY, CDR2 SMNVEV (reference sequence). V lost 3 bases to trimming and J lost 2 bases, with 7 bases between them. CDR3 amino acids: CASSFGQNYGYTF. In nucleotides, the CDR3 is TGTGCCAGCAGTTTCGGACAGAACTATGGCTACACCTTC.

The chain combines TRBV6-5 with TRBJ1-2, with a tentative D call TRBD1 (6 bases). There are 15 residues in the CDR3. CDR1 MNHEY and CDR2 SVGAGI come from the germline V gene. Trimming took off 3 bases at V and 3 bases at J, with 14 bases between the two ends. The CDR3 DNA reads TGTGCCAGCAGTTATACAGGGAATGGGGACTATGGCTACACCTTC. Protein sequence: CASSYTGNGDYGYTF.

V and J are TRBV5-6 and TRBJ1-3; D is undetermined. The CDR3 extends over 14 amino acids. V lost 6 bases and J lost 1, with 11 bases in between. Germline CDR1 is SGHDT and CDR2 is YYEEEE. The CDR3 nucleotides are TGTGCCAGCAAGACTCGTGGGTCTGGAAACACCATATATTTT. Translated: CASKTRGSGNTIYF. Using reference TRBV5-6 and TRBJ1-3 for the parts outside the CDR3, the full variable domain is DAGVTQSPTHLIKTRGQQVTLRCSPKSGHDTVSWYQQALGQGPQFIFQYYEEEERQRGNFPDRFSGHQFPNYSSELNVNALLLGDSALYLCASKTRGSGNTIYFGEGSWLTVV.

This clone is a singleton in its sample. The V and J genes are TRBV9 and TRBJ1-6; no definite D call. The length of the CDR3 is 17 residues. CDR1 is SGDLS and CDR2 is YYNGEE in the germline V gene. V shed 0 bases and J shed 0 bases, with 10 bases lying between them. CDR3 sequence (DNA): TGTGCCAGCAGCGTAGATCCGAGGGACTCCTATAATTCACCCCTCCACTTT. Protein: CASSVDPRDSYNSPLHF. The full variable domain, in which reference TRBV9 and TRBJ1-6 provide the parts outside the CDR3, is DSGVTQTPKHLITATGQRVTLRCSPRSGDLSVYWYQQSLDQGLQFLIQYYNGEERAKGNILERFSAQQFPDLHSELNLSSLELGDSALYFCASSVDPRDSYNSPLHFGNGTRLTVT.

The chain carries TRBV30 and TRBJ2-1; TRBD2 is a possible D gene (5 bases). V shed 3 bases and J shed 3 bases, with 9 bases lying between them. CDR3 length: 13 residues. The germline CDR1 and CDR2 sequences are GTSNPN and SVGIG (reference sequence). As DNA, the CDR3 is TGTGCCTGGAGCGGACTCGTCTACAATGAGCAGTTCTTC. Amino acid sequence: CAWSGLVYNEQFF.

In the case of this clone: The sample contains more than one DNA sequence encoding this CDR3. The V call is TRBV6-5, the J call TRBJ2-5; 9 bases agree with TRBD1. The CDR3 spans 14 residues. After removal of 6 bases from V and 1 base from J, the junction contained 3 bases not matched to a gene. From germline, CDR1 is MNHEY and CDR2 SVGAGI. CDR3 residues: CASRTGGGQETQYF. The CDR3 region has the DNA TGTGCCAGCAGAACAGGGGGCGGCCAAGAGACCCAGTACTTC.